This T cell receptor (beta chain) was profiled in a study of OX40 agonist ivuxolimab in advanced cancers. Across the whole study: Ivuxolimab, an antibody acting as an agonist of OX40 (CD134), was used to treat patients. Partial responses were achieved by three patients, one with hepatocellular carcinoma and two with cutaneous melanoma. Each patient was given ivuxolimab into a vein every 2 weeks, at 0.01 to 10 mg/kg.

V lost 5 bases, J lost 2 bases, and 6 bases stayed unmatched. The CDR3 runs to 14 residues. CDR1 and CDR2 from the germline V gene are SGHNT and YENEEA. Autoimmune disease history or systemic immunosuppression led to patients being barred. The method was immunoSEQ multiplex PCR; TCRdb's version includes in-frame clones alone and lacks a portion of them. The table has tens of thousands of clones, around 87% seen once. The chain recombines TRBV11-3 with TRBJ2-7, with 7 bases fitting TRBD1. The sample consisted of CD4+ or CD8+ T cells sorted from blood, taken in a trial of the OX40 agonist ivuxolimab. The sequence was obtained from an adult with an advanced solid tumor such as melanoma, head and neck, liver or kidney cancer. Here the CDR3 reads CASSPRQGTYEQYF. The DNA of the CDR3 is TGTGCCAGCAGCCCTCGACAGGGTACCTACGAGCAGTACTTC.